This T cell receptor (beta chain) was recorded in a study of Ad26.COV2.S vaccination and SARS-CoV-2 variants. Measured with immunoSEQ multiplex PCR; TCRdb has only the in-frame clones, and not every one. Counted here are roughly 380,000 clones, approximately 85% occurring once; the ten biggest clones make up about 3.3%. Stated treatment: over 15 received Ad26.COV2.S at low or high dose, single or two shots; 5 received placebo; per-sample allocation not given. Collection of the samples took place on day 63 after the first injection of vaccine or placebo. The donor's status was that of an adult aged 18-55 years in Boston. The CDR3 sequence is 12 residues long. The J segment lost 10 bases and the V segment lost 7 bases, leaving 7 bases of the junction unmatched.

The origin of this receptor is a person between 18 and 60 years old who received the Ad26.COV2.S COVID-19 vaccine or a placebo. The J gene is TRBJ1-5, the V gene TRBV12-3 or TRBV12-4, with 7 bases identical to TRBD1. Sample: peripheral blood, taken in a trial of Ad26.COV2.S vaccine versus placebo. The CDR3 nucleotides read TGTGCCAGCAAGAGGACAGGTGAACCCCAGCATTTT. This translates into CASKRTGEPQHF.